This T cell receptor beta chain originates from a study of identical twins. The CDR3 extends over 14 amino acids. Per germline, CDR1 KGHSH and CDR2 LQKENI. V was shortened by 4 bases and J by 2 bases, with 11 bases between the two germline ends. TCRdb passed the 5' RACE reads through MiXCR, listing each CDR3 protein once. Here the sample spans 420,000 or so distinct CDR3 sequences, around a sixth being singletons. The sequence derives from a man aged 50 to 59 in good health. The gene calls are TRBV18 and TRBJ1-1, with a tentative D call TRBD1 (5 bases). Sequencing was performed on naive T cells sorted from blood. CDR3: CASSRDGKNTEAFF. The CDR3 bases are TGTGCCAGCTCACGGGACGGGAAAAACACTGAAGCTTTCTTT.